This T cell receptor beta chain comes out of a study of T cell responses to AZD1222 COVID-19 vaccine. Findings and caveats of the study: Rises in breadth and depth of Spike-specific TCRs came after two AZD1222 doses. No repertoire was sampled before or during the peak T cell response, only after it.

V was cut by 5 bases and J by 7 bases, with 12 bases left in between. The germline CDR1 and CDR2 sequences are LNHDA and SQIVND (reference sequence). CDR3 length equals 14 residues. Produced via immunoSEQ multiplex PCR; TCRdb's table is partial and in-frame only. The profile shows 100,000 to 150,000 clones, about 82% of them singletons. In the case of this clone: The antigen remains undetermined.

Second doses at about 4 or about 12 weeks were pooled. Here the sequenced sample was peripheral blood, taken 28 days after the second AZD1222 dose. This TCR derives from an adult who received the AZD1222 COVID-19 vaccine. The chain links TRBV19 to TRBJ1-6; the D gene is possibly TRBD1 (6 bases). In DNA, the CDR3 is TGTGCCAGTAGTGCGTGGACAGAAAATTCACCCCTCCACTTT. The encoded protein is CASSAWTENSPLHF.